Listed below are T cell receptor beta chains from one sample, sequenced in a study of shared clonotypes between healthy human individuals. Profiled with immunoSEQ multiplex PCR; TCRdb holds only in-frame clones, not every one. The table includes 2 million to 2.5 million clones, more than 85% detected once. Input material: naive CD4+ T cells from PBMCs. The receptors stem from a man aged 18 to 30 in good health. Some clones in this sample may be carry-over from other donors' samples. The CDR3 runs from the conserved cysteine through the conserved F or W. A D gene is named only where the DNA matches it firmly.

j_call v_call d_call cdr3_nt cdr3_aa
TRBJ1-1 TRBV19 NA TGTGCCAGTAGTATTAGGGGGGACACTGAAGCTTTCTTT CASSIRGDTEAFF
TRBJ1-2 TRBV7-9 TRBD1 TGTGCCAGCAGCGACCCCGGGACAGGGGGCTATGGCTACACCTTC CASSDPGTGGYGYTF
TRBJ2-1 TRBV7-6 TRBD2 TGTGCCAGCAGCTCTAGACTAGCGGGAGGCGAATTCTACAATGAGCAGTTCTTC CASSSRLAGGEFYNEQFF
TRBJ2-1 TRBV2 NA TGTGCCAGCAGTGAAGCAAGGAACTCCTACAATGAGCAGTTCTTC CASSEARNSYNEQFF
TRBJ2-5 TRBV30 NA TGTGCCTGGAGATCAACAGGGTTTTATTCGGAGACCCAGTACTTC CAWRSTGFYSETQYF
TRBJ2-7 TRBV29-1 TRBD2 TGCAGCTCACATCGTGGGGGGGTTGAAGAGCAGTACTTC CSSHRGGVEEQYF
TRBJ1-5 TRBV6-5 TRBD1 TGTGCCAGCAGTTATAGACCCGGGACAGGACAGCCCCAGCATTTT CASSYRPGTGQPQHF
TRBJ1-2 TRBV28 NA TGTGCCAGCAGATTATATGGCTACACCTTC CASRLYGYTF
TRBJ2-7 TRBV20-1 NA TGCAGTGCTGTGACCTCCGGGGAGCAGTACTTC CSAVTSGEQYF
TRBJ1-5 TRBV28 NA TGTGCCAGCACCTCCTACAAGGACAGCGGGGATCAGCCCCAGCATTTT CASTSYKDSGDQPQHF
TRBJ1-1 TRBV2 NA TGTGCCAGCACCCAGGGGTACAACACTGAAGCTTTCTTT CASTQGYNTEAFF
TRBJ2-7 TRBV30 NA TGTGCCTGGGGTCGGAGAGGTTGGCAACCTTCCTCCTACGAGCAGTACTTC CAWGRRGWQPSSYEQYF
TRBJ2-7 TRBV5-1 NA TGCGCCAGCAGCTTGGAGGTGGGGGGTAACCTACGCTACGAGCAGTACTTC CASSLEVGGNLRYEQYF
TRBJ2-7 TRBV28 NA TGTGCCAGCAGTTGGGACTTCAAATCCTACGAGCAGTACTTC CASSWDFKSYEQYF
TRBJ1-2 TRBV6-1 NA TGTGCCAGCAGTGGACAGCACTCCTATGGCTACACCTTC CASSGQHSYGYTF
TRBJ1-3 TRBV18 NA TGTGCCAGCTCCCCTGGCGGCTCTGGAAACACCATATATTTT CASSPGGSGNTIYF
TRBJ2-7 TRBV7-2 TRBD1 TGTGCCAGCAGTCGGATGCAGGGGGCGCATCTGGGCGAGCAGTACTTC CASSRMQGAHLGEQYF
TRBJ2-3 TRBV30 TRBD1 TGTGCCTGGAGTCAGGGGGCGCGAACGCAGTATTTT CAWSQGARTQYF
TRBJ2-7 TRBV11-1 NA TGTGCCAGCAGCGTGGAGCCGGGAGTAGGGCTCGAGCAGTACTTC CASSVEPGVGLEQYF
TRBJ1-1 TRBV9 NA TGTGCCAGCAGCGCCTACCCGCACCAGAAGGAAGCTTTCTTT CASSAYPHQKEAFF
TRBJ1-1 TRBV7-9 NA TGTGCCAGCAGCTTGTCTGGGAACACTGAAGCTTTCTTT CASSLSGNTEAFF
TRBJ2-3 TRBV5-1 TRBD2 TGCGCCAGCAGCTTGTGGCGCGTAGCGGGATACACAGATACGCAGTATTTT CASSLWRVAGYTDTQYF
TRBJ1-1 TRBV15 NA TGTGCCACCATTGAGGGCGGCCGTGGATACACTGAAGCTTTCTTT CATIEGGRGYTEAFF
TRBJ2-7 TRBV28 NA TGTGCCAGCAGTTTTGGGGACACCAACTCCTACGAGCAGTACTTC CASSFGDTNSYEQYF